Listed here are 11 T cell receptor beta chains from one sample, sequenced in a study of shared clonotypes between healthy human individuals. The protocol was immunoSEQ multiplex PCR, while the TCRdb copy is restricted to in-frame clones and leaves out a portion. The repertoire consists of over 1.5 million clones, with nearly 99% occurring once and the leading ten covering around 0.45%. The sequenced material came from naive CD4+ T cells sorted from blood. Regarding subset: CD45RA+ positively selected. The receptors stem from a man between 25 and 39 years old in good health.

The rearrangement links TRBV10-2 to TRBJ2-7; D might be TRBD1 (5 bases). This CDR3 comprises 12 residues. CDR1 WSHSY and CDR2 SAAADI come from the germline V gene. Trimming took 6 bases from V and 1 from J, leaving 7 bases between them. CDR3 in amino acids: CASRQVSYEQYF. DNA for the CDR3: TGCGCCAGCAGACAGGTGTCCTACGAGCAGTACTTC.

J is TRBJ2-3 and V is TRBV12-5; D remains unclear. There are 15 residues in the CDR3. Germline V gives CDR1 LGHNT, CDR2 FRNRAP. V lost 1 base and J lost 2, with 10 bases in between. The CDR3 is CASGLDGLPTDTQYF. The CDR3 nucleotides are TGTGCTAGTGGTTTGGACGGGCTCCCCACAGATACGCAGTATTTT.

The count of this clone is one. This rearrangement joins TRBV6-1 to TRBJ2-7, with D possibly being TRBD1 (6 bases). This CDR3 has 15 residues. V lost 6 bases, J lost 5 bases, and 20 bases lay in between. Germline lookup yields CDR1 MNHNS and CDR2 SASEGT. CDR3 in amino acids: CASSGNRVSVHEQYF. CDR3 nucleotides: TGTGCCAGCAGCGGAAACAGGGTATCCGTCCACGAGCAGTACTTC.

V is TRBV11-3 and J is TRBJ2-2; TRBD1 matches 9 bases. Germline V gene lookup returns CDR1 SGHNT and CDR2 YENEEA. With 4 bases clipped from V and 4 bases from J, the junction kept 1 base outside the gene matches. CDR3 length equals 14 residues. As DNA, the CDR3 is TGTGCCAGCAGCTCGACAGGGGGCACCGGGGAGCTGTTTTTT. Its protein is CASSSTGGTGELFF.

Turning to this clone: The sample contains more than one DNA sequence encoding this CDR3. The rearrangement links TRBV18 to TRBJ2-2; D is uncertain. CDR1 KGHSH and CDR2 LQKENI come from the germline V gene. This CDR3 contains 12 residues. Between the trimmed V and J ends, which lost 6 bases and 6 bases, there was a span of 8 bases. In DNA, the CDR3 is TGTGCCAGCTCTCCCAGTTCCGGGGAGCTGTTTTTT. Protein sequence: CASSPSSGELFF.

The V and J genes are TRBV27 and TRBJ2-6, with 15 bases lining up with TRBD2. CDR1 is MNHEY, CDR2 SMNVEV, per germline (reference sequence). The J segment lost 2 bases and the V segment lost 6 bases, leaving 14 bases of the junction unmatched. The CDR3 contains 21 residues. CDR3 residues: CASRIRGTSGRNAAGANVLTF. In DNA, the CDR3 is TGTGCCAGCAGAATCCGGGGGACTAGCGGGAGGAATGCGGCTGGGGCCAACGTCCTGACTTTC.

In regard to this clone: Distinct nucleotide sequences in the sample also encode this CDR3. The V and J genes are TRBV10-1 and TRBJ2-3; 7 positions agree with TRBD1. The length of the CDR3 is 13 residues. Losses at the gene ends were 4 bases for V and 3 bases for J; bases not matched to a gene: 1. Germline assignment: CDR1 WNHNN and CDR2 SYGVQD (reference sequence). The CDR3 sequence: CASSGQGTDTQYF. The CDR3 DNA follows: TGCGCCAGCAGTGGACAGGGAACAGATACGCAGTATTTT.

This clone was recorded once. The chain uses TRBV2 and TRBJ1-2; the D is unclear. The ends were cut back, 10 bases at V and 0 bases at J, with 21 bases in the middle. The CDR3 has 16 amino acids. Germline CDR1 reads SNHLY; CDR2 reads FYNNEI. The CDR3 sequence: CATAREGLEANYGYTF. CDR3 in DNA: TGTGCCACCGCCCGGGAAGGTCTTGAGGCTAACTATGGCTACACCTTC.

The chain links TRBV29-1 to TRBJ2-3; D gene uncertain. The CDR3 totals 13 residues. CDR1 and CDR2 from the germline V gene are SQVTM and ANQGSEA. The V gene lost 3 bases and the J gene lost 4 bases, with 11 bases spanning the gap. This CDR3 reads CSVDGRAPDTQYF. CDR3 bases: TGCAGCGTTGATGGCAGAGCCCCAGATACGCAGTATTTT.

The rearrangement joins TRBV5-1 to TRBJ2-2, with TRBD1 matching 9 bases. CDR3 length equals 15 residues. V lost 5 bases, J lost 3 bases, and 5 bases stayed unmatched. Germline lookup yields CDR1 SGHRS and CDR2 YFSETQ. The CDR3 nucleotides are TGCGCCAGCAGGAAAAGGACAGGGGACACCGGGGAGCTGTTTTTT. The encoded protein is CASRKRTGDTGELFF.

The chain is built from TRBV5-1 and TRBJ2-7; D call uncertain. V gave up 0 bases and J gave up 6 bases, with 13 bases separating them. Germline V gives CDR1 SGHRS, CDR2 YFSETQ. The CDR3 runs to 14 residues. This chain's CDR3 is CASSLESSWSEQYF. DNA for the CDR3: TGCGCCAGCAGCTTGGAGTCTTCCTGGAGCGAGCAGTACTTC.